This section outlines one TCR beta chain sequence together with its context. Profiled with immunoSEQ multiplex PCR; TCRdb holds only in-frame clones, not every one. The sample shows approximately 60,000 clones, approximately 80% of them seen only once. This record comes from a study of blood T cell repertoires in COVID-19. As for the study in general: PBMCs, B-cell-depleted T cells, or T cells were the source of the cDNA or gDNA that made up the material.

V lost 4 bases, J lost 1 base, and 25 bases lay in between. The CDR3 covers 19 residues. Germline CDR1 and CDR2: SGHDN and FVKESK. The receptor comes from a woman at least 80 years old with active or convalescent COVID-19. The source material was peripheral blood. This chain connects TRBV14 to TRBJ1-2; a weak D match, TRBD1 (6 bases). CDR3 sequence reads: CASSPLLRLSGVFNYGYTF. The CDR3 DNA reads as TGTGCCAGCAGCCCCTTATTGCGTCTGTCAGGGGTTTTTAACTATGGCTACACCTTC.